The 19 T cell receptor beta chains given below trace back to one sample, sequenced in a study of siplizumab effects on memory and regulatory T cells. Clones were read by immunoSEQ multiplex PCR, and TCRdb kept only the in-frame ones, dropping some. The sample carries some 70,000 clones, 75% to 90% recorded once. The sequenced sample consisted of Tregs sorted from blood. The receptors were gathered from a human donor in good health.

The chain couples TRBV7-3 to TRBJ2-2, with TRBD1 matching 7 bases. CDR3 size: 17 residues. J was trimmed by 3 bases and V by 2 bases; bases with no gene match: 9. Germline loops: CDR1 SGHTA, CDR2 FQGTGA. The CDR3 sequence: CASSLVRTGEHTGELFF. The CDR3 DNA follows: TGTGCCAGCAGCTTAGTACGCACAGGGGAGCACACCGGGGAGCTGTTTTTT.

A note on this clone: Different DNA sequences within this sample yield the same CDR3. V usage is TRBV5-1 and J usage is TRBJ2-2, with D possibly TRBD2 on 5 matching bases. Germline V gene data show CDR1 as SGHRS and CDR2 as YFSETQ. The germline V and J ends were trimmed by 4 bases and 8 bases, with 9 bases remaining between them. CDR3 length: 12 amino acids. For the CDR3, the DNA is TGCGCCAGCAGCGGGAGTACTGGGGAGCTGTTTTTT. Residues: CASSGSTGELFF.

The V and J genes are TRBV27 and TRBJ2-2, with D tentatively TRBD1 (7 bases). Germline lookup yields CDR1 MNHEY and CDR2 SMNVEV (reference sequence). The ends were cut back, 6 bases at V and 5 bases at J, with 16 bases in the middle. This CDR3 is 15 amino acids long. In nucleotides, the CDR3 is TGTGCCAGCAGGCAAACAGGGGCGGGGACCGGGGAGCTGTTTTTT. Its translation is CASRQTGAGTGELFF.

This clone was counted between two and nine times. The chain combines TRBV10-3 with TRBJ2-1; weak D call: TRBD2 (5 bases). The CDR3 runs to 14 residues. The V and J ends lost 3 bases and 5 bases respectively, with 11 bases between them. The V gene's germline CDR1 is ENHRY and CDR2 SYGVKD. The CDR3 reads CAISDTIGNNEQFF. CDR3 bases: TGTGCCATCAGTGATACAATCGGGAACAATGAGCAGTTCTTC.

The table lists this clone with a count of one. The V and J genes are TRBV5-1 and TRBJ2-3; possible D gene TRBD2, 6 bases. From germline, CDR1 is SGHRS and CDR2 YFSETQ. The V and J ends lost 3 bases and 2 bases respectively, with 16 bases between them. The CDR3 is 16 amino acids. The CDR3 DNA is TGCGCCAGCAGCTGGGACCCGGGAGTGGTCACAGATACGCAGTATTTT. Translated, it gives CASSWDPGVVTDTQYF.

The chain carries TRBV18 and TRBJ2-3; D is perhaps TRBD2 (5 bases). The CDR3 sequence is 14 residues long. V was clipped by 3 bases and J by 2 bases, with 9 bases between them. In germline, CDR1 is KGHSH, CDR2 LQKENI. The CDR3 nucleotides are TGTGCCAGCTCACCGCGGGCGGCCACAGATACGCAGTATTTT. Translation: CASSPRAATDTQYF. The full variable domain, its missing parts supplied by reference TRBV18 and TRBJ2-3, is NAGVMQNPRHLVRRRGQEARLRCSPMKGHSHVYWYRQLPEEGLKFMVYLQKENIIDESGMPKERFSAEFPKEGPSILRIQQVVRGDSAAYFCASSPRAATDTQYFGPGTRLTVL.

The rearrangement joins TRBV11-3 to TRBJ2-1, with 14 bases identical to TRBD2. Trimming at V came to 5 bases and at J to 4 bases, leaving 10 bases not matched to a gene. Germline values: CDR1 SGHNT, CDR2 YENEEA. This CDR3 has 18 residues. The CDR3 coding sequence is TGTGCCAGCAGCACGGGGGTGACTAGCGGGAGGGGGTACAATGAGCAGTTCTTC. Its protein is CASSTGVTSGRGYNEQFF.

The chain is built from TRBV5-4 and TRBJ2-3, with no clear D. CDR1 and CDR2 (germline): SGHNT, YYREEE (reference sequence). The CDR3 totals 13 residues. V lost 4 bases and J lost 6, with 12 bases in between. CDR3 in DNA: TGTGCCAGCAGCGCGCCGGGTGTCGATACGCAGTATTTT. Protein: CASSAPGVDTQYF.

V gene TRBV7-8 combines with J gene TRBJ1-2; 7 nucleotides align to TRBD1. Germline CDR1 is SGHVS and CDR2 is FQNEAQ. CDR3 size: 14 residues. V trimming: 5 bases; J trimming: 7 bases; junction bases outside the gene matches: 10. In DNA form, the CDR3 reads TGTGCCAGCAGCCCCGGAGGGGGCACCGGTGGCTACACCTTC. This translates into CASSPGGGTGGYTF. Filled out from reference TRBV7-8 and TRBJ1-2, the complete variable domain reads GAGVSQSPRYKVAKRGQDVALRCDPISGHVSLFWYQQALGQGPEFLTYFQNEAQLDKSGLPSDRFFAERPEGSVSTLKIQRTQQEDSAVYLCASSPGGGTGGYTFGSGTRLTVV.

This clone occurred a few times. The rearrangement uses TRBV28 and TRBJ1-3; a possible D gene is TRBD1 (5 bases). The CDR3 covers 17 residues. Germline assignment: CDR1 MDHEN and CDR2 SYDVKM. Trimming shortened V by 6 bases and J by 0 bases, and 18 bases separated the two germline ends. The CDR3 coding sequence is TGTGCCAGCAGCGGGACTCAAGGAAGGACCTCTGGAAACACCATATATTTT. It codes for CASSGTQGRTSGNTIYF. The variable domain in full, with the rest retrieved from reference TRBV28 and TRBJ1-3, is DVKVTQSSRYLVKRTGEKVFLECVQDMDHENMFWYRQDPGLGLRLIYFSYDVKMKEKGDIPEGYSVSREKKERFSLILESASTNQTSMYLCASSGTQGRTSGNTIYFGEGSWLTVV.

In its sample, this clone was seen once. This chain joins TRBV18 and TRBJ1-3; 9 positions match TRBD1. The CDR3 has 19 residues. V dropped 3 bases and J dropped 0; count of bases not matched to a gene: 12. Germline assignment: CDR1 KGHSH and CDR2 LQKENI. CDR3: CASSPLPWTGADSGNTIYF. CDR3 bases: TGTGCCAGCTCACCTCTACCATGGACAGGGGCGGACTCTGGAAACACCATATATTTT. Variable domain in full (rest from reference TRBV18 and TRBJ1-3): NAGVMQNPRHLVRRRGQEARLRCSPMKGHSHVYWYRQLPEEGLKFMVYLQKENIIDESGMPKERFSAEFPKEGPSILRIQQVVRGDSAAYFCASSPLPWTGADSGNTIYFGEGSWLTVV.

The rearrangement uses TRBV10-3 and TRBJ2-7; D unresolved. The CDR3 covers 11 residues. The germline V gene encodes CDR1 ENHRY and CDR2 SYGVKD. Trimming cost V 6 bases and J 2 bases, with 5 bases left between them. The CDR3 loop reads CAISQAYEQYF. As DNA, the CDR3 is TGTGCCATCAGCCAGGCCTACGAGCAGTACTTC.

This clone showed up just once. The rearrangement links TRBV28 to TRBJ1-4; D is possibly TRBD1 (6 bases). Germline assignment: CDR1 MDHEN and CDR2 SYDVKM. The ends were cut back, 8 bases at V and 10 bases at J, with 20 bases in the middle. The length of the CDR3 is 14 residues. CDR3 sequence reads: CASQFTGALRKLFF. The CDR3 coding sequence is TGTGCCAGCCAGTTTACGGGGGCTCTAAGAAAACTGTTTTTT.

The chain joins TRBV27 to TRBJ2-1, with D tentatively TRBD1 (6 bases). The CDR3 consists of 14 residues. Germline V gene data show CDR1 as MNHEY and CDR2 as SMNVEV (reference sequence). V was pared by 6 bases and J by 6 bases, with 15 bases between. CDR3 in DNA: TGTGCCAGCAGAGCCAGGGGTGGAATCAATGAGCAGTTCTTC. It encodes CASRARGGINEQFF.

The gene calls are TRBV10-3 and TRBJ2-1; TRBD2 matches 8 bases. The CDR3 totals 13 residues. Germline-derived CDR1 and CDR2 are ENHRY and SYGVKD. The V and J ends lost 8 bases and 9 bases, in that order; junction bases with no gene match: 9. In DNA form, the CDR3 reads TGTGCCATCTGGGGCAGCGGGAGAACTGAGCAGTTCTTC. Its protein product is CAIWGSGRTEQFF.

CDR3 region: CASSLVAGSYNEQFF. The CDR3 region has the DNA TGTGCCAGCAGCTTGGTGGCAGGTTCCTACAATGAGCAGTTCTTC. This sequence joins TRBV5-5 and TRBJ2-1; no reliable D call. CDR3 size: 15 residues. Trimming stripped 0 bases from V and 1 base from J, with 8 bases between. Germline V lookup: CDR1 SGHKS, CDR2 YYEKEE (reference sequence).

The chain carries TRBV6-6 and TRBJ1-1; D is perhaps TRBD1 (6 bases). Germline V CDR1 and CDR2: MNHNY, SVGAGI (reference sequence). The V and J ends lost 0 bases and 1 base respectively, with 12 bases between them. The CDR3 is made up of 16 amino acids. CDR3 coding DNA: TGTGCCAGCAGTTACTCCCCGAGGGGGACGAACACTGAAGCTTTCTTT. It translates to CASSYSPRGTNTEAFF.

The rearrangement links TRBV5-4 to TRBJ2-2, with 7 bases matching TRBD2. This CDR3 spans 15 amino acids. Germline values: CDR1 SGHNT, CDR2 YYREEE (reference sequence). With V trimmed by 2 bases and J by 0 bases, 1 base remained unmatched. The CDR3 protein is CASSFREANTGELFF. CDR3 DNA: TGTGCCAGCAGCTTCCGGGAGGCGAACACCGGGGAGCTGTTTTTT.

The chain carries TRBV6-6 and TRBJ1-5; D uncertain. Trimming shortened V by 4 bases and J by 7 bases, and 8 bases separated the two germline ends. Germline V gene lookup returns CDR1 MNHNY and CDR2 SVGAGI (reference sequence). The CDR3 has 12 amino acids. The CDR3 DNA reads TGTGCCAGCAGTTCACCCCCGCAGCCCCAGCATTTT. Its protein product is CASSSPPQPQHF.